The 5 T cell receptor beta chains listed next were all sequenced from one sample in a study of synovial regulatory T cells in juvenile arthritis. Study results and caveats: Inflammation-associated Treg cells in blood had less TCR diversity than the remaining blood Treg cells.

Some clones are missing from TCRdb's copy, which holds only in-frame ones; the method was immunoSEQ multiplex PCR. The sample table includes roughly 9,200 clones. Antigens for these TCRs are unknown. The sequenced material came from Treg cells from blood. The sample's subset: HLA-DR+ inflammation-associated blood Treg cells. These receptors came from a donor aged 2 to 35 with juvenile idiopathic arthritis.

V is TRBV6-6 and J is TRBJ1-5. The CDR3 consists of 14 residues. The DNA sequence is not available. Germline V gene data show CDR1 as MNHNY and CDR2 as SVGAGI (reference sequence). CDR3: CASSYPDGDQPQHF.

The chain is built from TRBV4-1 and TRBJ1-1; with no DNA, the TCRdb D assignment of TRBD1 cannot be verified. The CDR3 is 15 amino acids. No DNA was logged. Germline CDR1 is MGHRA and CDR2 is YSYEKL. The CDR3 reads CASSSFRTKNTEAFF.

The chain carries TRBV29-1 and TRBJ1-1. Germline V lookup: CDR1 SQVTM, CDR2 ANQGSEA. This CDR3 contains 12 residues. No DNA appears here. The CDR3 sequence is CSVERGNTEAFF.

The CDR3 here is CASSYRDRDYTF. This chain connects TRBV7-2 to TRBJ1-2; lacking DNA, the TRBD1 call made by TCRdb goes unchecked. This CDR3 contains 12 residues. Nucleotide data are not available. Germline-derived CDR1 and CDR2 are SGHTA and FQGNSA.

V gene TRBV1 combines with J gene TRBJ2-7; TCRdb's D gene call, TRBD2, goes unchecked for lack of DNA. TRBV1 is deemed a pseudogene. The CDR3 extends over 16 amino acids. The entry carries no DNA sequence. CDR3 loop: CTSSQPLAGALYEQYF.